This note documents a single T cell receptor (beta chain) sequence. Its antigen is not identified. The sample comes from a study of radiotherapy plus CTLA-4 blockade in lung cancer. Turning to the study itself: Objective responses were seen in 18% of patients, disease control in more than 30%. General study findings and limits: Some TCR clones had been derived from tumors. These clones expanded in peripheral blood after radiotherapy plus ipilimumab. Increased serum interferon-beta after radiation also reportedly predicted response strongly.

Some clones are missing from TCRdb's copy, which holds only in-frame ones; the method was immunoSEQ multiplex PCR. The table lists 65,000 to 100,000 clones, 83% of them singletons. CDR1 MNHEY and CDR2 SVGAGI come from the germline V gene. The CDR3 consists of 15 residues. V lost 6 bases and J 3 bases, leaving 17 bases between the germline ends. Chemo-refractory metastatic non-small-cell lung cancer patients were treated with focal radiation plus CTLA-4 blockade with ipilimumab. Sequenced here: peripheral blood, sampled from a patient treated with radiotherapy plus ipilimumab. This sequence was found in a human donor with non-small cell lung cancer who had stable disease on radiotherapy plus ipilimumab. The chain uses TRBV6-5 and TRBJ1-1; the D is unclear. CDR3 sequence (DNA): TGTGCCAGCAGCTCTGGGAGAGCAACGGACACTGAAGCTTTCTTT. Residues: CASSSGRATDTEAFF.